Presented here are 16 T cell receptor beta chains from one specimen sequenced in a study of shared clonotypes between healthy human individuals. Clones were read by immunoSEQ multiplex PCR, and TCRdb kept only the in-frame ones, dropping some. The sample contains fewer than 1.8 million clones, approximately 98.5% of which appear only once. The sample taken for sequencing was naive CD4+ T cells sorted from blood. Regarding subset: CD45RA+ positively selected. These receptors originate from a man younger than 40 in good health.

The chain uses TRBV4-3 and TRBJ2-7; 11 bases match TRBD2. This CDR3 spans 16 amino acids. The V and J ends lost 4 bases and 3 bases, in that order; junction bases with no gene match: 8. CDR1 and CDR2 (germline): LGHNA, YSLEER. The CDR3 DNA reads as TGCGCCAGCAGCCGCGGGGGGACTAGCGGAATCTACGAGCAGTACTTC. Its protein product is CASSRGGTSGIYEQYF.

The chain links TRBV7-9 to TRBJ2-7, with unresolved D. This CDR3 has 13 amino acids. Trimming cost V 3 bases and J 2 bases, with 8 bases left between them. Germline V gene lookup returns CDR1 SEHNR and CDR2 FQNEAQ (reference sequence). In nucleotides, the CDR3 is TGTGCCAGCAGCTTGAGGCAGCCCTACGAGCAGTACTTC. Encoded protein: CASSLRQPYEQYF.

The chain has TRBV6-1 and TRBJ2-5, with TRBD1 matching over 9 bases. The germline V gene has CDR1 MNHNS and CDR2 SASEGT. The length of the CDR3 is 14 residues. J lost 4 bases, V lost 4 bases, and 4 bases had no gene match. This chain's CDR3 is CASSVGQGGETQYF. In nucleotides, the CDR3 is TGTGCCAGCAGTGTGGGACAGGGCGGAGAGACCCAGTACTTC.

The V call is TRBV7-2, the J call TRBJ2-2; TRBD2 matches at 11 bases. The CDR3 consists of 16 residues. J lost 4 bases, V lost 1 base, and 2 bases had no gene match. Germline loops: CDR1 SGHTA, CDR2 FQGNSA. DNA for the CDR3: TGTGCCAGCAGCTTAGGACTAGCGGGGACCACCGGGGAGCTGTTTTTT. Its protein product is CASSLGLAGTTGELFF.

The V call is TRBV6-5, the J call TRBJ1-2; D is unclear. The CDR3 contains 16 residues. Germline lookup yields CDR1 MNHEY and CDR2 SVGAGI. V was cut by 3 bases and J by 8 bases, with 22 bases left in between. As DNA, the CDR3 is TGTGCCAGCAGTTATAGGGCCCGAGATCTAAAAGGAGGCTACACCTTC. This sequence encodes CASSYRARDLKGGYTF.

Worth noting for this clone: Different DNA sequences within this sample yield the same CDR3. The chain has TRBV6-5 and TRBJ2-2; D assignment may be TRBD1 or TRBD2 (7 bases each). CDR3 length equals 15 residues. V was shortened by 6 bases and J by 3 bases, with 14 bases between the two germline ends. The germline V gene encodes CDR1 MNHEY and CDR2 SVGAGI. The DNA of the CDR3 is TGTGCCAGCAGGCGACAGGGAGGGGACACCGGGGAGCTGTTTTTT. It is translated as CASRRQGGDTGELFF.

The rearrangement links TRBV10-1 to TRBJ2-1; D gene uncertain. V was shortened by 0 bases and J by 6 bases, with 6 bases between the two germline ends. The CDR3 has 13 residues. CDR1 is WNHNN, CDR2 SYGVQD, per germline (reference sequence). The CDR3 reads CASSESTRNEQFF. Written as DNA, the CDR3 is TGCGCCAGCAGTGAGTCGACTCGCAATGAGCAGTTCTTC.

The chain is built from TRBV7-8 and TRBJ2-5; 10 bases fit TRBD1. Germline CDR1 and CDR2: SGHVS and FQNEAQ. V was pared by 5 bases and J by 5 bases, with 8 bases of the junction left unmatched. The CDR3 runs 15 residues. CDR3 coding DNA: TGTGCCAGCAGCGGACAGACAGGGGGCCGGGAGACCCAGTACTTC. Translation: CASSGQTGGRETQYF.

V gene TRBV25-1 combines with J gene TRBJ2-5; D gene uncertain. This CDR3 contains 14 residues. Germline CDR1 reads MGHDK; CDR2 reads SYGVNS. The V gene lost 1 base and the J gene lost 4 bases, with 10 bases spanning the gap. As DNA, the CDR3 is TGTGCCAGCAGTGAATTTGGGGATGGAGAGACCCAGTACTTC. This gives the protein CASSEFGDGETQYF.

About this clone itself: In the same sample, other DNA sequences code for this CDR3. V and J are TRBV5-4 and TRBJ2-7; 7 bases are shared with TRBD1. Germline CDR1 reads SGHNT; CDR2 reads YYREEE (reference sequence). Trimming at V came to 0 bases and at J to 3 bases, leaving 0 bases not matched to a gene. The CDR3 runs 13 residues. CDR3 residues: CASSLDRGYEQYF. The CDR3 region has the DNA TGTGCCAGCAGCTTGGACAGGGGCTACGAGCAGTACTTC. Full variable domain (rest looked up from reference TRBV5-4 and TRBJ2-7): ETGVTQSPTHLIKTRGQQVTLRCSSQSGHNTVSWYQQALGQGPQFIFQYYREEENGRGNFPPRFSGLQFPNYSSELNVNALELDDSALYLCASSLDRGYEQYFGPGTRLTVT.

Details on this clone: The same CDR3 can be traced to other DNA sequences in this sample. The rearrangement links TRBV5-1 to TRBJ2-1; 8 bases agree with TRBD1. The CDR3 loop spans 14 amino acids. V dropped 0 bases and J dropped 5; count of bases not matched to a gene: 1. Germline V gene sequence: CDR1 SGHRS, CDR2 YFSETQ. The CDR3: CASSLDRGDNEQFF. CDR3 nucleotide sequence: TGCGCCAGCAGCTTGGACAGGGGGGACAATGAGCAGTTCTTC.

The chain links TRBV5-1 to TRBJ2-4, with D uncertain. This CDR3 comprises 15 residues. Germline V gives CDR1 SGHRS, CDR2 YFSETQ. V was pared by 4 bases and J by 1 base, with 12 bases between. In DNA, the CDR3 is TGCGCCAGCAGCCTCGGTGAGGCGGCCAAAAACATTCAGTACTTC. Residues: CASSLGEAAKNIQYF.

This chain joins TRBV28 and TRBJ2-1; 9 nucleotides line up with TRBD1. Germline CDR1 is MDHEN and CDR2 is SYDVKM. The CDR3 sequence is 15 residues long. Trimming cost V 4 bases and J 4 bases; bases outside gene matches: 5. CDR3 DNA sequence: TGTGCCAGCAGTTGGGTACAGGGGGCATACAATGAGCAGTTCTTC. Translation gives CASSWVQGAYNEQFF.

The genes are TRBV5-1 and TRBJ2-3, with a weak D call TRBD1 (5 bases). V shed 4 bases and J shed 3 bases, with 21 bases lying between them. Germline V lookup: CDR1 SGHRS, CDR2 YFSETQ. The CDR3 extends over 17 amino acids. The CDR3 DNA sequence: TGCGCCAGCAGCCCCCGCCTCCAGGGAATGGGGACAGATACGCAGTATTTT. Protein: CASSPRLQGMGTDTQYF.

Only a few counts were recorded for this clone. The chain has TRBV6-1 and TRBJ1-2; D is perhaps TRBD1 (5 bases). The CDR3 extends over 14 amino acids. V was shortened by 4 bases and J by 4 bases, with 13 bases between the two germline ends. Looked up from germline, CDR1 is MNHNS and CDR2 is SASEGT. The DNA of the CDR3 is TGTGCCAGCAGTGGTATCAGGGTCGCCTATGGCTACACCTTC. Translation gives CASSGIRVAYGYTF.

This chain joins TRBV4-2 and TRBJ2-7, with 14 bases fitting TRBD2. CDR1 LGHNA and CDR2 YNFKEQ come from the germline V gene. Germline trimming cut 1 base from V and 4 bases from J; bases unmatched to any gene: 3. This CDR3 contains 16 residues. The CDR3 DNA reads as TGTGCCAGCAGCCAAGGGACTAGCGGGGGGATTTACGAGCAGTACTTC. Translated, it gives CASSQGTSGGIYEQYF.